These 2 T cell receptor beta chains came from one sample sequenced in a study of blood T cell repertoires in COVID-19. The data were produced by immunoSEQ multiplex PCR, yet TCRdb's version contains in-frame clones alone and is incomplete. The sample has some 320,000 clones; around 87% are singletons. The sample comprised PBMCs or T cells enriched from blood (not recorded which). The receptors shown here come from a woman in her twenties or thirties who had recovered from COVID-19.

V gene TRBV4-3 combines with J gene TRBJ2-5; D call uncertain. The CDR3 runs 14 residues. Trimming shortened V by 4 bases and J by 1 base, and 10 bases separated the two germline ends. CDR1 LGHNA and CDR2 YSLEER come from the germline V gene. As DNA, the CDR3 is TGCGCCAGCAGCCTCTCCCGGGTCCAAGAGACCCAGTACTTC. Protein: CASSLSRVQETQYF.

The gene calls are TRBV19 and TRBJ1-1; D possibly corresponds to TRBD1 (6 bases). This CDR3 has 13 amino acids. The germline CDR1 and CDR2 sequences are LNHDA and SQIVND (reference sequence). V gave up 7 bases and J gave up 2 bases, with 11 bases separating them. The CDR3 sequence is CASTKQGNTEAFF. The CDR3 nucleotides read TGTGCCAGTACTAAACAGGGCAACACTGAAGCTTTCTTT.